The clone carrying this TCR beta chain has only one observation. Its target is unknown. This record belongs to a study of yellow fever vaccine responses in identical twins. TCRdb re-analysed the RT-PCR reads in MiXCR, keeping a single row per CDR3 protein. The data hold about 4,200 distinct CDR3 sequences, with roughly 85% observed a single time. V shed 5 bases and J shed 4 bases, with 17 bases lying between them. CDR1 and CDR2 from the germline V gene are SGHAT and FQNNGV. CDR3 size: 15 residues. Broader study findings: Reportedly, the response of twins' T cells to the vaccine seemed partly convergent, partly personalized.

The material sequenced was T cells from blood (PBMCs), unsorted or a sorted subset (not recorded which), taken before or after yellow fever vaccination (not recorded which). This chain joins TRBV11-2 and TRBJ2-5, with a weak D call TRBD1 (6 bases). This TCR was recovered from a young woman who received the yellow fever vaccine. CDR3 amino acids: CASSRPPRGAETQYF. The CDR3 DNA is TGTGCCAGCAGCCGCCCTCCCAGGGGAGCAGAGACCCAGTACTTC.